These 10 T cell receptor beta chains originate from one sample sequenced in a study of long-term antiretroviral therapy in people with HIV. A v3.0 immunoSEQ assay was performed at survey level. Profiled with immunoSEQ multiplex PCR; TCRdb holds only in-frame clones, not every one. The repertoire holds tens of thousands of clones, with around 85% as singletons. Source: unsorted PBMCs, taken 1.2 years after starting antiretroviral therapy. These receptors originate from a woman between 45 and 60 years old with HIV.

CDR3 region: CASSLQGADYGYTF. CDR3 sequence (DNA): TGTGCCAGCAGCTTGCAGGGGGCCGACTATGGCTACACCTTC. The rearrangement joins TRBV5-4 to TRBJ1-2; the match to TRBD1 covers 8 bases. Germline V gene lookup returns CDR1 SGHNT and CDR2 YYREEE (reference sequence). This CDR3 spans 14 amino acids. Trimming cost V 1 base and J 3 bases; bases outside gene matches: 2.

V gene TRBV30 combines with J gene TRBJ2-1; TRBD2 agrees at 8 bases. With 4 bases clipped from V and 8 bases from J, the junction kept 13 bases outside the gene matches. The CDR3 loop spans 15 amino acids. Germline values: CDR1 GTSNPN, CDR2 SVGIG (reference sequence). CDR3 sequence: CAWTDPGLGGDEQFF. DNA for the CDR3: TGTGCCTGGACCGACCCGGGACTAGGCGGCGATGAGCAGTTCTTC.

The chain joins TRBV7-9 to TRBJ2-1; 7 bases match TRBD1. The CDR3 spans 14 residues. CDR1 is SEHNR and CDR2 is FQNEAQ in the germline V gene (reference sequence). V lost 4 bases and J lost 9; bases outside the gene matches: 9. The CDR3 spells CASSYRQGIGEQFF. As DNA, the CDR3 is TGTGCCAGCAGCTACAGACAGGGAATCGGTGAGCAGTTCTTC. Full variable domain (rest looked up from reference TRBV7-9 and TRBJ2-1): DTGVSQNPRHKITKRGQNVTFRCDPISEHNRLYWYRQTLGQGPEFLTYFQNEAQLEKSRLLSDRFSAERPKGSFSTLEIQRTEQGDSAMYLCASSYRQGIGEQFFGPGTRLTVL.

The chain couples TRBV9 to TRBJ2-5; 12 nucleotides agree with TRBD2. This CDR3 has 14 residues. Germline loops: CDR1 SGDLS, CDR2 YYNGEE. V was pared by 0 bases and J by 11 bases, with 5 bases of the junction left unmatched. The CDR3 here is CASSVELAGGPQYF. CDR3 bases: TGTGCCAGCAGCGTAGAACTAGCGGGGGGCCCTCAGTACTTC.

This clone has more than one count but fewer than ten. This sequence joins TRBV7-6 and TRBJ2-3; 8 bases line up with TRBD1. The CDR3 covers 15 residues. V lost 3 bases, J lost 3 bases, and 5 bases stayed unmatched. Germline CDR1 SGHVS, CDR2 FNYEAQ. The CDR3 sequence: CASSFRTGLTDTQYF. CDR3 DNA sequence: TGTGCCAGCAGCTTCCGGACAGGGCTTACAGATACGCAGTATTTT.

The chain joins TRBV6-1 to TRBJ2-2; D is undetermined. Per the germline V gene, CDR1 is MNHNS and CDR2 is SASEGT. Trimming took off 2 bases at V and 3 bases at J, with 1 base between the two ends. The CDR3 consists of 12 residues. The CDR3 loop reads CASSEYTGELFF. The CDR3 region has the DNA TGTGCCAGCAGTGAATACACCGGGGAGCTGTTTTTT.

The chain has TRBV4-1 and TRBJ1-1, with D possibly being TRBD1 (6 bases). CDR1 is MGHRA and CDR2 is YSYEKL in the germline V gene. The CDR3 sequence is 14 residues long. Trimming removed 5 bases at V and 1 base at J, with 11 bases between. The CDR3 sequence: CASSSRQANTEAFF. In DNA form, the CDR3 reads TGCGCCAGCAGCTCCCGACAGGCGAACACTGAAGCTTTCTTT.

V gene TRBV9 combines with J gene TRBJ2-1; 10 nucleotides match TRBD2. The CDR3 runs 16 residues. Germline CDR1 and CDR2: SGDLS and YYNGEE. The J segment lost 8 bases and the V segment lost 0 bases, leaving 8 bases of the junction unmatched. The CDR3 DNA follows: TGTGCCAGCAGCGTAGTGCCAGCGGGGGGGAGGGATGAGCAGTTCTTC. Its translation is CASSVVPAGGRDEQFF.

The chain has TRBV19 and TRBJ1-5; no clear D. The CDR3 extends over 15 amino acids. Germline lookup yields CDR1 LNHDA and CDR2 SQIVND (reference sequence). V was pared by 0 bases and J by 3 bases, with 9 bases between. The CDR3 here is CASSIDLRFNQPQHF. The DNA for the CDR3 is TGTGCCAGTAGTATAGATTTGAGATTCAATCAGCCCCAGCATTTT.

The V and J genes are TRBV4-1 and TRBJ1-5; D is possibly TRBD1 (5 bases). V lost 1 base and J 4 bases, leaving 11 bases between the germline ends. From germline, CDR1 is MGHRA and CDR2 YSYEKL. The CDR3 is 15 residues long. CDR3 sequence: CASSQVQTANQPQHF. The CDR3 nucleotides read TGCGCCAGCAGCCAAGTTCAGACAGCTAATCAGCCCCAGCATTTT.